Listed here are 3 T cell receptor beta chains from one sample, sequenced in a study of T-cell reconstitution after alpha-beta-depleted transplantation in children. The TCRbeta library incorporated unique molecular identifiers. TCRdb processed the PCR reads anew with MiXCR; each CDR3 protein has one entry. The sample shows 500,000 or so distinct CDR3 sequences, 32% of them seen only once. Sequences were derived from PBMCs from the stem cell graft donor, sampled from the stem cell graft. The receptor source for this set is a human donor who donated a stem cell graft to a child with aplastic anemia.

This clonotype was counted a few times. The chain uses TRBV6-1 and TRBJ2-7; 8 nucleotides line up with TRBD2. The CDR3 is 14 amino acids. Germline trimming cut 6 bases from V and 6 bases from J; bases unmatched to any gene: 10. Germline V lookup: CDR1 MNHNS, CDR2 SASEGT. CDR3 DNA: TGTGCCAGCAGGAGACTCGGACTAGCTGGCGAGCAGTACTTC. Translating it yields CASRRLGLAGEQYF.

V and J are TRBV28 and TRBJ2-5; tentatively, D is TRBD2 (5 bases). V lost 2 bases and J lost 6, with 13 bases in between. From germline, CDR1 is MDHEN and CDR2 SYDVKM. The CDR3 is made up of 14 amino acids. CDR3 coding DNA: TGTGCCAGCAGTTTAGGAAGCGGCCAGAAGACCCAGTACTTC. Protein product: CASSLGSGQKTQYF.

The genes are TRBV19 and TRBJ2-4; 7 bases are a match to TRBD1. Germline values: CDR1 LNHDA, CDR2 SQIVND (reference sequence). Trimming at V came to 4 bases and at J to 3 bases, leaving 3 bases not matched to a gene. The CDR3 is made up of 14 amino acids. Here the CDR3 reads CASSTQGVKNIQYF. CDR3 sequence (DNA): TGTGCCAGTAGTACTCAGGGGGTCAAAAACATTCAGTACTTC.